This T cell receptor beta chain emerged from a study of control samples from healthy donors and cancer patients. CDR1 MNHNY and CDR2 SVGAGI come from the germline V gene (reference sequence). V lost 7 bases, J lost 6 bases, and 19 bases lay in between. CDR3 length: 16 amino acids. The table came from immunoSEQ multiplex PCR; TCRdb's copy has only in-frame clones and leaves some out. The data contain under 150,000 clones, about 93% of them singletons. Input material: PBMCs. The genes are TRBV6-6 and TRBJ1-6; D perhaps matches TRBD1 (6 bases). This receptor was taken from a man aged 50 to 59 with head and neck cancer. CDR3 DNA: TGTGCCAGCACCGGTCGGGCGGGACAAATTAATTCACCCCTCCACTTT. Translation: CASTGRAGQINSPLHF.